The clone carrying this TCR beta chain appeared a single time. The sample belongs to a study of shared clonotypes between healthy human individuals. Only in-frame clones appear in the TCRdb table, and some are missing; sequencing was by immunoSEQ multiplex PCR. The sample lists under 1,100,000 clones, about 75% occurring once. V was cut by 4 bases and J by 4 bases, with 7 bases left in between. Germline V gene sequence: CDR1 SGHAT, CDR2 FQNNGV. This CDR3 is 12 amino acids long. V gene TRBV11-2 combines with J gene TRBJ1-1; D remains unclear. The specimen sequenced was memory CD4+ T cells sorted from blood. The subset: CD45RA-negative fraction. The source of this sequence is a young man in good health. The CDR3 DNA reads as TGTGCCAGCAGCTCACGGGGCACTGAAGCTTTCTTT. Residues: CASSSRGTEAFF.